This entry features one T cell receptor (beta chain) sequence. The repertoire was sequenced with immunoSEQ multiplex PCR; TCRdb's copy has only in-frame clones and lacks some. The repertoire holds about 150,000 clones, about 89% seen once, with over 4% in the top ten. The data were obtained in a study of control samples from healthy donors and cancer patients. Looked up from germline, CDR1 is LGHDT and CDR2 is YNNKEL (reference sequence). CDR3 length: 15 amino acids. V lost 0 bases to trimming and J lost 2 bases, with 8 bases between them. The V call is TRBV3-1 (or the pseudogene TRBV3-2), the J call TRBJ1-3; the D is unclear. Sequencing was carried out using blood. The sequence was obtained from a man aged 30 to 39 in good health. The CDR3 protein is CASSQDRAAGNTIYF. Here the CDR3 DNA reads TGTGCCAGCAGCCAAGATCGAGCGGCTGGAAACACCATATATTTT.